This note documents a single T cell receptor beta chain sequence. It has no known antigen specificity. No qualities accompany the bases; no much larger clone lies one base away. The sample contains more than one DNA sequence encoding this CDR3. For the CD8 naive samples, CD45RO-negative cells were positively selected for CCR7, yielding a CD45RA+CCR7+ population from which TemRA cells were excluded. Donors were healthy HIV-negative adults with no recently reported acute infections or vaccinations. All donors were Caucasian adults living in Nashville, Tennessee, USA. Blood was collected by leukapheresis, and PBMCs were isolated by Ficoll-Histopaque density gradient centrifugation and then cryopreserved in liquid nitrogen vapor phase. Analytical flow cytometry was used to check the purity and quantity of every magnetically sorted T cell population. Genomic DNA was isolated from each sorted fraction and quantified by UV absorbance on a Nanodrop 2000c.

The source of the sample is a study of shared clonotypes between healthy human individuals (dated by TCRdb to between 2020 and 2021). A note on the overall study: The cohort included three men and a couple of women between 18 and 49 years of age. For each donor, three plates each were used for CD4 naive and CD4 memory, two plates were used for CD8 naive, and one plate was used for CD8 memory. Blood TCR repertoires of about five healthy adults were deeply sequenced to estimate repertoire size and the extent of clonotype sharing between individuals. Different laboratories and diverse techniques were used to prepare libraries and sequence TCR repertoires, to increase sequencing depth and limit assay-specific biases. Each donor's leukapheresis produced roughly between about 0.8 and 10 billion PBMCs.

From the cysteine up to the phenylalanine, the CDR3 has a length of 11 residues. The sequence is cut down to CDR3 DNA, 33 bases in frame from base 1. V is reduced by 4 bases and J by 2 bases, leaving a spacing of 3 bases between them. From the germline V gene, CDR1 is MGHDK and CDR2 is SYGVNS. Here is what the overall study found, with its caveats: Roughly 5% of naive CD4, 3.5% of naive CD8, 2.3% of memory CD4, and about 0.4% of memory CD8 clonotypes were shared across several donors. Because the study included a small number of donors, the genetic and exposure-history diversity represented was limited. Estimated clonotype richness was generally larger for naive than for memory subsets. Based on pairwise subsampling, the degree of clonotype sharing among donors was expected to be affected by sequencing depth. Incomplete sequencing was indicated by rarefaction of sorted-subset datasets, despite the large sequencing depth. Compared with non-shared clonotypes, the clonotypes found in all four sorted-subset donors had higher generation probabilities. Only blood was sampled, and tissue TCR repertoires likely differ from those in blood.

Using the deep immunoSEQ assay, multiplex PCR amplified TCR CDR3 regions from genomic DNA. For each cell subset, the extracted genomic DNA was distributed evenly across all wells of several immunoSEQ 96-well plates, and each plate served as one replicate. For sorted subsets, around 200 ng genomic DNA, equal to 25,000 to 35,000 T cell genomes, was loaded into each replicate PCR. Purified libraries were quantified with a Qubit 3.0 fluorometer, sized on a Bioanalyzer 2100, and re-quantified with the KAPA Library Quantification kit. Every immunoSEQ 96-well plate was sequenced on a separate single-read 150-cycle Illumina NextSeq 550 flow cell. The authors' analysis ran thus. Because the immunoSEQ output included only junctional sequences and no quality scores, the filtering could not be the same as the filtering used for full-length reads. To assign V/J genes and CDR3, sequences were annotated against IMGT germline references using PyIR, a Python wrapper for IgBLAST v1.9. Reads were filtered out if the reads had weak V/J assignments (E-value above 1e-6), no CDR3, stop codons, out-of-frame junctions, or ambiguous translated residues. V3J clonotypes were defined as sequences sharing the same inferred V gene, J gene, and CDR3 amino acid sequence. Percentage overlap between repertoires was calculated by dividing the number of shared unique clonotypes by the size of the smaller repertoire. Richness of each repertoire was evaluated using RTK rarefaction, the Chao1 estimator, and Recon v2.1 estimates of unobserved clonotypes. Generation probabilities for all TCRbeta clonotypes obtained by the gDNA method from a handful of donors were computed using OLGA. TCRdb took this table from immuneACCESS and kept in-frame rearrangements with V and J called. Such tables lack part of the clones; where checked against another copy, unresolved V genes explain under half of the gap, and the rest is unexplained. V and J calls and clone size are given by that table; D and trimming were obtained from the DNA. This sample comprises fewer than 850,000 clones, roughly 96% of them detected only once. Jointly, the top ten make up about 0.25% of the sample.

Sequencing input: naive CD8+ T cells sorted from blood. The sample's cell subset or site label, decoded: CD45RA+CCR7+. The chain is made from TRBV25-1 and TRBJ2-7; a confident D gene designation cannot be given. The sequence was collected from a man aged 25-40 years in good health. The CDR3 sequence is CASSVTYEQYF. The DNA sequence is as follows: TGTGCCAGCAGTGTAACCTACGAGCAGTACTTC.